The next 12 T cell receptor beta chains were all read from a single sample in a study of Graves' ophthalmopathy and Graves' hyperthyroidism. Researchers took RNA transcripts and amplified TCR beta CDR3 regions from them. Following a first-round RT-PCR that used HTBI primers, a second-round multiplex PCR was carried out. TCRdb fed the multiplex PCR reads into MiXCR, producing one record per CDR3 protein. The table lists 560,000 or so distinct CDR3 sequences, approximately 35% of them singletons. Sequences were obtained from peripheral blood or thyroid tissue (not recorded which). The receptors come from an adult man with Graves' hyperthyroidism.

About this clonotype itself: One end of the junction varies from germline; a read error may be responsible. This chain connects TRBV29-1 to TRBJ2-5, with 8 nucleotides matching TRBD1. The CDR3 has 8 residues. Germline CDR1 and CDR2: SQVTM and ANQGSEA. CDR3 DNA: TGCAGCGCCCGGACAGGGATCTTC. Its protein product is CSARTGIF.

This clonotype appeared once. A much larger clone is a single base away; this may be a read error. The J gene is TRBJ1-1, the V gene TRBV5-6, with a tentative D call TRBD1 (6 bases). This CDR3 comprises 15 residues. Germline V CDR1 and CDR2: SGHDT, YYEEEE. Here the CDR3 DNA reads TGCGCCAGCAGCCTAACCGGGACACCGAGCACTGAAGCTTTCTTT. It translates to CASSLTGTPSTEAFF.

This sequence joins TRBV29-1 and TRBJ1-2; 7 bases are a match to TRBD1. There are 13 residues in the CDR3. V lost 4 bases, J lost 4 bases, and 6 bases stayed unmatched. Germline values: CDR1 SQVTM, CDR2 ANQGSEA. CDR3 amino acids: CSVVWDRSYGYTF. DNA of the CDR3: TGCAGCGTTGTTTGGGACAGATCCTATGGCTACACCTTC.

In its sample, this clonotype was seen many times. DNA for the CDR3: TGTGCCAGCAGTACAGGGGCCGAACCGAACACTGAAGCTTTCTTT. It is translated as CASSTGAEPNTEAFF. V is TRBV28 and J is TRBJ1-1; TRBD1 matches 7 bases. CDR1 MDHEN and CDR2 SYDVKM come from the germline V gene. CDR3 length equals 15 residues. Trimming at V came to 5 bases and at J to 1 base, leaving 7 bases not matched to a gene. The full variable domain, rest sourced from reference TRBV28 and TRBJ1-1, is DVKVTQSSRYLVKRTGEKVFLECVQDMDHENMFWYRQDPGLGLRLIYFSYDVKMKEKGDIPEGYSVSREKKERFSLILESASTNQTSMYLCASSTGAEPNTEAFFGQGTRLTVV.

Worth noting for this clonotype: A much larger clone sits a single nucleotide away, making a read error possible. V and J are TRBV12-3 or TRBV12-4 and TRBJ2-7; D may be TRBD1 or TRBD2 (5 bases each). V lost 6 bases and J lost 7, with 19 bases in between. The CDR3 loop spans 14 amino acids. The CDR3 spells CASSPAGTEKEQYF. The DNA of the CDR3 is TGTGCCAGCAGCCCAGCCGGGACGGAAAAGGAGCAGTACTTC.

Regarding this clonotype: Because it lacks the conserved phenylalanine or tryptophan at the end, this CDR3 is likely a read error. The chain has TRBV7-9 and TRBJ2-5; 7 bases are a match to TRBD1. CDR1 is SEHNR, CDR2 FQNEAQ, per germline (reference sequence). This CDR3 spans 14 amino acids. CDR3 nucleotides: TGCGCCAGCAGCTCCGACAGGGTGTCAGAGACCCAGTACCTC. Translated, it gives CASSSDRVSETQYL.

This clonotype is a singleton in its sample. The J gene is TRBJ1-3, the V gene TRBV10-1; D is ambiguous. The CDR3 is made up of 13 amino acids. CDR1 is WNHNN and CDR2 is SYGVQD in the germline V gene (reference sequence). V dropped 3 bases and J dropped 7 bases, with 10 bases sitting between them. The chain's CDR3 is CASSEGGGNTIYF. CDR3 sequence (DNA): TGCGCCAGCAGTGAAGGTGGTGGGAACACCATATATTTT.

The rearrangement uses TRBV11-2 and TRBJ1-2; possible D gene TRBD1, 5 bases. V shed 5 bases and J shed 4 bases, with 17 bases lying between them. The germline V gene encodes CDR1 SGHAT and CDR2 FQNNGV. The CDR3 extends over 15 amino acids. The CDR3 loop is CASSNYRDGSYGYTF. The CDR3 nucleotides read TGTGCCAGCAGCAACTACCGGGACGGCAGCTATGGCTACACCTTC.

Concerning this clonotype: Since a much larger clone is just one base distant, this may be a read error. This rearrangement joins TRBV2 to TRBJ2-2; D call uncertain. The CDR3 has 14 residues. V shed 3 bases and J shed 12 bases, with 17 bases lying between them. CDR1 is SNHLY and CDR2 is FYNNEI in the germline V gene. The CDR3 bases are TGTGCCAGCAGTGACCGTCGCCCGGGCGAGAAGCTGTTTTTT. Protein product: CASSDRRPGEKLFF.

The chain links TRBV7-8 to TRBJ2-3, with TRBD2 matching over 7 bases. There are 17 residues in the CDR3. V lost 0 bases to trimming and J lost 2 bases; unmatched junction nucleotides: 8. The germline V gene encodes CDR1 SGHVS and CDR2 FQNEAQ. The CDR3 bases are TGTGCCAGCAGCTTAGCTGGGGCTAGCGGCAACACAGATACGCAGTATTTT. It translates to CASSLAGASGNTDTQYF.

This clonotype has more than one count but fewer than ten. This chain uses TRBV19 with TRBJ1-6; 9 bases are a match to TRBD1. Unmatched junction bases numbered 17, after V lost 5 bases and J lost 6 bases. Germline lookup yields CDR1 LNHDA and CDR2 SQIVND (reference sequence). The CDR3 is 19 amino acids. The CDR3 DNA reads as TGTGCCAGTAGTCTATCCGGTGTGGACAGGGGTAACGGTAATTCACCCCTCCACTTT. It encodes CASSLSGVDRGNGNSPLHF. The whole variable domain, remainder taken from reference TRBV19 and TRBJ1-6, is DGGITQSPKYLFRKEGQNVTLSCEQNLNHDAMYWYRQDPGQGLRLIYYSQIVNDFQKGDIAEGYSVSREKKESFPLTVTSAQKNPTAFYLCASSLSGVDRGNGNSPLHFGNGTRLTVT.

This clonotype has ten or more counts. This CDR3 is CASSYDRSYNSPLHF. The CDR3 region has the DNA TGTGCCAGCAGTTATGACAGGTCCTATAATTCACCCCTCCACTTT. The chain combines TRBV2 with TRBJ1-6; D possibly corresponds to TRBD1 (6 bases). This CDR3 comprises 15 residues. Trimming removed 5 bases from V and 1 base from J, with 9 bases in between. From germline, CDR1 is SNHLY and CDR2 FYNNEI.